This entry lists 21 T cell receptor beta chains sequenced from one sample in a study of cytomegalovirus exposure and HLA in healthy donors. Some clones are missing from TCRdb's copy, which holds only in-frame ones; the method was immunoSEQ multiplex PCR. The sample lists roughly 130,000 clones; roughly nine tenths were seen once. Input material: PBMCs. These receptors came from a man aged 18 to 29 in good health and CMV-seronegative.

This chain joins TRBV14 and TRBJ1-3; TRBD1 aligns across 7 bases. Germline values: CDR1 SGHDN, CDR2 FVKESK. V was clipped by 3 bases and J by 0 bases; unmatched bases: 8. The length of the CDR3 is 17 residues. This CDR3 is CASSQLTGSYSGNTIYF. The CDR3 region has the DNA TGTGCCAGCAGCCAGTTGACAGGGTCTTACTCTGGAAACACCATATATTTT.

CDR3 DNA sequence: TGTGCCAGCAGCCACTCTTTTCCCGTTTTAGCGGGAGTCGAATACAATGAGCAGTTCTTC. The encoded protein is CASSHSFPVLAGVEYNEQFF. V is TRBV28 and J is TRBJ2-1; 9 positions agree with TRBD2. CDR3 length: 20 residues. J lost 4 bases, V lost 6 bases, and 22 bases had no gene match. The germline V gene has CDR1 MDHEN and CDR2 SYDVKM.

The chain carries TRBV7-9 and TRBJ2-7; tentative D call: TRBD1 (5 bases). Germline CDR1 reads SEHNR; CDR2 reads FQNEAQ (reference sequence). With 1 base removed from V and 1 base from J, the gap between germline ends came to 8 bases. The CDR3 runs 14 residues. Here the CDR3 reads CASSLGGESYEQYF. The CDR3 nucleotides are TGTGCCAGCAGCTTAGGGGGCGAATCCTACGAGCAGTACTTC.

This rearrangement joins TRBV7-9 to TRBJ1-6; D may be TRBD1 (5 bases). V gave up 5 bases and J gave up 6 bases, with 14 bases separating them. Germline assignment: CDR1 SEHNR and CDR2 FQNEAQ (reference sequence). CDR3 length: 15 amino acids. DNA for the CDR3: TGTGCCAGCAGCACAGGCGGCAACCTTAATTCACCCCTCCACTTT. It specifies CASSTGGNLNSPLHF.

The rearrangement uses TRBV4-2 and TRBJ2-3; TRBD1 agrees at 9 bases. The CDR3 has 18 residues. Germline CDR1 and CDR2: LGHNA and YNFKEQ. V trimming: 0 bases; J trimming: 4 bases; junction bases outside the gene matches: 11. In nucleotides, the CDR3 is TGTGCCAGCAGCCAAGACGAGACAGGGGGGGCGAGGGCAGATACGCAGTATTTT. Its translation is CASSQDETGGARADTQYF.

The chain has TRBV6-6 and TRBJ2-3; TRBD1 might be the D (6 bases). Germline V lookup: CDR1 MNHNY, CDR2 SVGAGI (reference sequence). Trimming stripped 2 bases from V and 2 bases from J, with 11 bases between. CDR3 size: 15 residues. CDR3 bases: TGTGCCAGCAGTTACCAGGGGTGGGACACAGATACGCAGTATTTT. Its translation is CASSYQGWDTDTQYF.

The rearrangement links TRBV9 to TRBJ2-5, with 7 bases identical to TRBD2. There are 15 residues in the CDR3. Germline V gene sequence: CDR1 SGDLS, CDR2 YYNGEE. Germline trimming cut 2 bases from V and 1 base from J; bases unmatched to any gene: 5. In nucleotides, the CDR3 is TGTGCCAGCAGCGTCGGCGGGAGCCGCCAAGAGACCCAGTACTTC. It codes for CASSVGGSRQETQYF.

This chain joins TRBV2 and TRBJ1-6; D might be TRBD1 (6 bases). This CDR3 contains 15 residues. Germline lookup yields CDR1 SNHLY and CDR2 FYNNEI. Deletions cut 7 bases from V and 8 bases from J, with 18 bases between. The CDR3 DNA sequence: TGTGCCAGCACCCAATCCACAGGGCCCCATTCACCCCTCCACTTT. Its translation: CASTQSTGPHSPLHF.

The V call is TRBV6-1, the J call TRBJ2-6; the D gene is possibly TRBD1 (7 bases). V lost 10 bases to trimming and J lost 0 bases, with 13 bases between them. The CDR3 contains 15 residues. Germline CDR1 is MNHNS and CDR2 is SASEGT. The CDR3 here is CATTQGGSGANVLTF. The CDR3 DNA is TGTGCCACCACGCAGGGGGGCTCTGGGGCCAACGTCCTGACTTTC.

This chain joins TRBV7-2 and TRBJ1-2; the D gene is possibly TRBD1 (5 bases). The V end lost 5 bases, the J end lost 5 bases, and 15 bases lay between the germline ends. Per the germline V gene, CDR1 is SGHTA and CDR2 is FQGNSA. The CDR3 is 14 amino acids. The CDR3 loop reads CASSPGTGGYGYTF. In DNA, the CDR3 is TGTGCCAGCAGCCCGGGGACGGGAGGGTATGGCTACACCTTC. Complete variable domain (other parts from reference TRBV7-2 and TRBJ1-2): GAGVSQSPSNKVTEKGKDVELRCDPISGHTALYWYRQSLGQGLEFLIYFQGNSAPDKSGLPSDRFSAERTGGSVSTLTIQRTQQEDSAVYLCASSPGTGGYGYTFGSGTRLTVV.

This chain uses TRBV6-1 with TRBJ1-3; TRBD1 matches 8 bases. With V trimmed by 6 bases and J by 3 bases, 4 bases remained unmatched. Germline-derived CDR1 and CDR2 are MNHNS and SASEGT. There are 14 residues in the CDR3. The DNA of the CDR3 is TGTGCCAGCAGCCTACAGGGGGGTGGAAACACCATATATTTT. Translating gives CASSLQGGGNTIYF.

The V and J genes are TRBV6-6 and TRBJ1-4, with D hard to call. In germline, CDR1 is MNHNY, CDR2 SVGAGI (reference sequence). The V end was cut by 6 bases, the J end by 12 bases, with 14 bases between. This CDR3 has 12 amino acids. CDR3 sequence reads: CASSRISRELFF. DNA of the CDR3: TGTGCCAGCAGCCGTATAAGTCGAGAACTGTTTTTT.

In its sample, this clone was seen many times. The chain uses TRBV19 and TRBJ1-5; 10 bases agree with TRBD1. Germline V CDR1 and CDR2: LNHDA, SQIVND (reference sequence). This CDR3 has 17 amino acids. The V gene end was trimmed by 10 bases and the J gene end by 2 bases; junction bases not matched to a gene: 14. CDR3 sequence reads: CATWDRGRKGGNQPQHF. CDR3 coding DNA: TGTGCCACCTGGGACAGGGGAAGGAAAGGGGGCAATCAGCCCCAGCATTTT.

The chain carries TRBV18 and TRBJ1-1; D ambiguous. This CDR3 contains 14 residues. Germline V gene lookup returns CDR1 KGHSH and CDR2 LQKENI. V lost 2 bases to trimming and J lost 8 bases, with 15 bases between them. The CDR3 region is CASSPRLEGEEAFF. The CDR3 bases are TGTGCCAGCTCACCAAGGTTGGAGGGAGAGGAAGCTTTCTTT. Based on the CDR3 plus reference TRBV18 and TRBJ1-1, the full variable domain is NAGVMQNPRHLVRRRGQEARLRCSPMKGHSHVYWYRQLPEEGLKFMVYLQKENIIDESGMPKERFSAEFPKEGPSILRIQQVVRGDSAAYFCASSPRLEGEEAFFGQGTRLTVV.

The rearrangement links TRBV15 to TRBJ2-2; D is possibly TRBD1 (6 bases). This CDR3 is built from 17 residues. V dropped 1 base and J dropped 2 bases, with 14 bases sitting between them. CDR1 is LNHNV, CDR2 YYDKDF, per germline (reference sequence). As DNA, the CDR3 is TGTGCCACCAGCAGAGGCAAACAGGGACCTAACACCGGGGAGCTGTTTTTT. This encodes CATSRGKQGPNTGELFF.

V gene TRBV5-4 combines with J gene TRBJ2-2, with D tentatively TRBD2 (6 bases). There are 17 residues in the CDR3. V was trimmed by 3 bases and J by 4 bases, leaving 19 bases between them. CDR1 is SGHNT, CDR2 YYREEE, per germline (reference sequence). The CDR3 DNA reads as TGTGCCAGCAGCTCCTACCCGCGGAGGGCGGGCACCGGGGAGCTGTTTTTT. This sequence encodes CASSSYPRRAGTGELFF.

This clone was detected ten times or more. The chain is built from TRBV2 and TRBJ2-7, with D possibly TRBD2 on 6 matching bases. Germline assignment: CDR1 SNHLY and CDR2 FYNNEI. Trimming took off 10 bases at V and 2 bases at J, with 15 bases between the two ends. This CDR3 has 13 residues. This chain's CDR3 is CATGLPFTYEQYF. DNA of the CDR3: TGTGCCACCGGACTACCATTTACCTACGAGCAGTACTTC.

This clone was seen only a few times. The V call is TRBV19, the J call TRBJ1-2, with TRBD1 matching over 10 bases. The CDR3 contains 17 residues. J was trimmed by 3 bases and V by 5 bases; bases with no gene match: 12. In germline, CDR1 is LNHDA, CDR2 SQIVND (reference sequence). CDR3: CASSPHPGTGDDYGYTF. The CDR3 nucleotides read TGTGCCAGTAGTCCCCACCCCGGGACAGGGGACGACTATGGCTACACCTTC. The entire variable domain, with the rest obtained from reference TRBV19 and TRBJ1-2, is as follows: DGGITQSPKYLFRKEGQNVTLSCEQNLNHDAMYWYRQDPGQGLRLIYYSQIVNDFQKGDIAEGYSVSREKKESFPLTVTSAQKNPTAFYLCASSPHPGTGDDYGYTFGSGTRLTVV.

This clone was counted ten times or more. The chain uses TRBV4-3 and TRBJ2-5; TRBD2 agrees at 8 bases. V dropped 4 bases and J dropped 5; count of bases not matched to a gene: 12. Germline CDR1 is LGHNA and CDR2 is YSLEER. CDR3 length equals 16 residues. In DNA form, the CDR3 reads TGCGCCAGCAGCCCTACCCCGTCCGCGGGAGGTGAGACCCAGTACTTC. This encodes CASSPTPSAGGETQYF.

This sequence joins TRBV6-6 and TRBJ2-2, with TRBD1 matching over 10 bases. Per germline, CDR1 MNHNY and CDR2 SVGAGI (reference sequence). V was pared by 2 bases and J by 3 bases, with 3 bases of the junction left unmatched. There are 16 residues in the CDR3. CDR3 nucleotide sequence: TGTGCCAGCAGTTACCGACAGGGGGCCGACACCGGGGAGCTGTTTTTT. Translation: CASSYRQGADTGELFF.

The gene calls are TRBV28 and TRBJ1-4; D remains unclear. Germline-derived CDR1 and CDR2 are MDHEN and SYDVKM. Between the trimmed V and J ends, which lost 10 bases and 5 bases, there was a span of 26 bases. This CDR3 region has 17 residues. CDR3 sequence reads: CATSPLTLHKKNEKLFF. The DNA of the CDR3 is TGTGCCACTTCACCTTTGACACTCCACAAGAAGAATGAAAAACTGTTTTTT.